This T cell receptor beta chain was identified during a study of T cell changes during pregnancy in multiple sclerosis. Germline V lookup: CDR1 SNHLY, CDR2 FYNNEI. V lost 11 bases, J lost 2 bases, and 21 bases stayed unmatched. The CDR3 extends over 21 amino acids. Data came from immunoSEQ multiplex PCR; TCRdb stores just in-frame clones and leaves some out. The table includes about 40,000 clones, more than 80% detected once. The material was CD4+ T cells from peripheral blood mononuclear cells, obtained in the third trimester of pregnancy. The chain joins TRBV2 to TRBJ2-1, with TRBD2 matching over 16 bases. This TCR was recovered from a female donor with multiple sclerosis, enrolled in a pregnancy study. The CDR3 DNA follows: TGTGCCGACGGATCAGGGAGGCCTGGGACTAGCGGGAGGGTCGCCTACAATGAGCAGTTCTTC. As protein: CADGSGRPGTSGRVAYNEQFF.